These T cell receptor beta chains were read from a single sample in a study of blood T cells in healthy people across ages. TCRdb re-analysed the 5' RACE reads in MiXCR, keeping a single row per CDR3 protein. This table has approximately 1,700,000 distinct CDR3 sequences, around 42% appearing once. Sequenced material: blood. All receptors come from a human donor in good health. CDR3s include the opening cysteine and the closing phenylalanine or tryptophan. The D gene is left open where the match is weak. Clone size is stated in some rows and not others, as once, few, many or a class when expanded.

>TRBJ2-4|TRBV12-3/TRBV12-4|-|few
TGTGCCAGCAGCCCCTCTCCGGATGAGAGCAAAAACATTCAGTACTTC
CASSPSPDESKNIQYF
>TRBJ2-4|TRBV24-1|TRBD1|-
TGTGCCACCATGAAACAGGGGTCGGACATTCAGTACTTC
CATMKQGSDIQYF
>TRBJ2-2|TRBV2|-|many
TGTGCCAGCATAGTCGGGGGTTCGAACACCGGGGAGCTGTTTTTT
CASIVGGSNTGELFF
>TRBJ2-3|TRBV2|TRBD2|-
TGTGCCAGCAGGGAGGGACTAGCGAAAGATACGCAGTATTTT
CASREGLAKDTQYF
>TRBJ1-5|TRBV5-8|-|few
TGTGCCAGCAGCTCCAAGGGTTCACTCTACAATCAGCCCCAGCATTTT
CASSSKGSLYNQPQHF
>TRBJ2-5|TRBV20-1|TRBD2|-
TGCAGTGCTAGAGATTACCGGGGGGGCACCCAAGAGACCCAGTACTTC
CSARDYRGGTQETQYF
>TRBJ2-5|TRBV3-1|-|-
TGTGCCAGCATCAAGACGGGAGGGGGCTTAGGGGAGACCCAGTACTTC
CASIKTGGGLGETQYF
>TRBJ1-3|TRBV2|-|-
TGTGCCAGCAGTGAAGTAACGGGAAACACCATATATTTT
CASSEVTGNTIYF
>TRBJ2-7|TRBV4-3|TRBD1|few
TGCGCCAGCAGCCTCGGTACCGGGACAGTAGAAGAGCAGTACTTC
CASSLGTGTVEEQYF
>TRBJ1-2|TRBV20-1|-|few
TGCAGTGCTAGGGTGGTCCAGAGCTATGGCTACACCTTC
CSARVVQSYGYTF
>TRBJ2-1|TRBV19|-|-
TGTGCCAGTAGTATGCAAGGATTTGGGCAGTTCTTC
CASSMQGFGQFF
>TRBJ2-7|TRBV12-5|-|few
TGTGCTAGTGGTTTGGCCCAGGTGAGGACCTACGAGCAGTACTTC
CASGLAQVRTYEQYF
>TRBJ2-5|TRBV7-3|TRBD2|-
TGTGCCAGCAGCTTAATAGCGGGGGGTAGTCAAGAGACCCAGTACTTC
CASSLIAGGSQETQYF
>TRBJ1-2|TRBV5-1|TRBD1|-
TGCGCCAGCAGCGGACAGGGACAGGACTCTAACTATGGCTACACCTTC
CASSGQGQDSNYGYTF
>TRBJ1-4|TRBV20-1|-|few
TGCAGTGTGATACCCCGGGGTGAAAAACTGTTTTTT
CSVIPRGEKLFF
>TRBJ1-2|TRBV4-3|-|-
TGCGCCAGCAGCCAAAACAGGTTCTATGGCTACACCTTC
CASSQNRFYGYTF
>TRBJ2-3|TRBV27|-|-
TGTGCCAGCAGTTTGAGGGTGGAATGGTTAAACACAGATACGCAGTATTTT
CASSLRVEWLNTDTQYF
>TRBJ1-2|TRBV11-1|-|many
TGTGCCAGCAGCCAGGACGGGCGCTATGGCTACACCTTC
CASSQDGRYGYTF
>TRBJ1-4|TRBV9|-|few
TGTGCCAGCAGCGTAGACGGGGGTGAAGAAAAACTGTTTTTT
CASSVDGGEEKLFF
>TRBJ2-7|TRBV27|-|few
TGTGCCAGCAGTTTTCAGGGGCAGAGCTCCTACGAGCAGTACTTC
CASSFQGQSSYEQYF
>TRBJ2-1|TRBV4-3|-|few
TGCGCCAGCAGCCAAGAGGTATACCGGCAGAGCTCCTACAATGAGCAGTTCTTC
CASSQEVYRQSSYNEQFF
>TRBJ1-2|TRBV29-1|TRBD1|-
TGCAGCGTTGAAGATCTTCACAGACAGGGGGTGTGGGGCTACACCTTC
CSVEDLHRQGVWGYTF
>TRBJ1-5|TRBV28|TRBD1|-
TGTGCCAGCAGGGCTTACCGGGACAGGCCCAATCAGCCCCAGCATTTT
CASRAYRDRPNQPQHF
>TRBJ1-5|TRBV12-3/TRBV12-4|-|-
TGTGCCAGCGCAGGTTATAGCAATCAGCCCCAGCATTTT
CASAGYSNQPQHF
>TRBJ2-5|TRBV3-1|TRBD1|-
TGTGCCAGCAGCCAAGATCAATGGGCAGGGGGCGCGGAGACCCAGTACTTC
CASSQDQWAGGAETQYF